Shown below are 28 T cell receptor beta chains from a single sample sequenced in a study of cytomegalovirus exposure and HLA in healthy donors. The PCR ran on 60 Vbeta and 13 Jbeta primers. Profiled with immunoSEQ multiplex PCR; TCRdb holds only in-frame clones, not every one. The sample records about 140,000 clones, about 74% being singletons. Source material: PBMCs. All receptors derive from a man in his thirties or forties in good health and CMV-seronegative.

This chain links TRBV6-1 with TRBJ2-7; 7 bases line up with TRBD1. Germline V lookup: CDR1 MNHNS, CDR2 SASEGT. The CDR3 is 13 amino acids. V dropped 6 bases and J dropped 4; count of bases not matched to a gene: 6. This chain's CDR3 is CASSRTGAYEQYF. The CDR3, as DNA: TGTGCCAGCAGCCGGACAGGAGCGTACGAGCAGTACTTC.

The chain employs TRBV29-1 and TRBJ2-5; 7 bases are a match to TRBD1. The V gene's germline CDR1 is SQVTM and CDR2 ANQGSEA. This CDR3 is 13 amino acids long. The J segment lost 5 bases and the V segment lost 4 bases, leaving 7 bases of the junction unmatched. The CDR3 here is CSVVGGRVETQYF. CDR3 DNA: TGCAGCGTTGTAGGGGGCCGGGTGGAGACCCAGTACTTC.

The chain couples TRBV7-8 to TRBJ2-3; perhaps TRBD2 as D (5 bases). V was trimmed by 6 bases and J by 5 bases, leaving 9 bases between them. CDR3 length equals 12 residues. The germline V gene encodes CDR1 SGHVS and CDR2 FQNEAQ. CDR3 region: CASRGEGDTQYF. The DNA of the CDR3 is TGTGCCAGCAGGGGAGAGGGAGATACGCAGTATTTT.

The J gene is TRBJ1-2, the V gene TRBV6-6; 8 bases line up with TRBD1. The V and J ends lost 2 bases and 4 bases, in that order; junction bases with no gene match: 0. From germline, CDR1 is MNHNY and CDR2 SVGAGI (reference sequence). The CDR3 loop spans 13 amino acids. The CDR3 DNA follows: TGTGCCAGCAGTTACGACAGGGGCTATGGCTACACCTTC. It specifies CASSYDRGYGYTF.

V and J are TRBV5-1 and TRBJ2-3, with TRBD2 identical over 7 bases. The V and J ends lost 4 bases and 3 bases, in that order; junction bases with no gene match: 8. The CDR3 loop spans 15 amino acids. Germline CDR1 and CDR2: SGHRS and YFSETQ. The CDR3 nucleotides are TGCGCCAGCAGCACACTAGCGCCCGGGACAGATACGCAGTATTTT. This codes for CASSTLAPGTDTQYF.

This chain joins TRBV30 and TRBJ1-1; D possibly corresponds to TRBD1 (5 bases). There are 12 residues in the CDR3. Germline CDR1 and CDR2: GTSNPN and SVGIG (reference sequence). Between the trimmed V and J ends, which lost 2 bases and 4 bases, there was a span of 8 bases. The CDR3 sequence is CAWSTGSTEAFF. CDR3 in DNA: TGTGCCTGGAGTACAGGTAGCACTGAAGCTTTCTTT.

This chain uses TRBV2 with TRBJ1-1; D gene unclear. The CDR3 totals 11 residues. V was shortened by 7 bases and J by 7 bases, with 10 bases between the two germline ends. CDR1 SNHLY and CDR2 FYNNEI come from the germline V gene. The CDR3 bases are TGTGCCAGCACCGCGAGGATTGAAGCTTTCTTT. This gives the protein CASTARIEAFF.

The chain employs TRBV30 and TRBJ1-2; no definite D call. Germline V gene sequence: CDR1 GTSNPN, CDR2 SVGIG (reference sequence). The CDR3 runs to 12 residues. The V end lost 0 bases, the J end lost 7 bases, and 9 bases lay between the germline ends. CDR3 region: CAWSVSGVGYTF. The CDR3 DNA sequence: TGTGCCTGGAGTGTATCGGGAGTTGGCTACACCTTC.

This clone showed up just a few times. The V gene is TRBV2, the J gene TRBJ1-4; no clear D gene. V lost 0 bases, J lost 7 bases, and 6 bases lay in between. In germline, CDR1 is SNHLY, CDR2 FYNNEI. There are 13 residues in the CDR3. The CDR3 spells CASSEAQVEKLFF. The DNA of the CDR3 is TGTGCCAGCAGTGAAGCCCAGGTTGAAAAACTGTTTTTT.

The chain recombines TRBV11-2 with TRBJ2-5; TRBD2 aligns across 8 bases. Germline loops: CDR1 SGHAT, CDR2 FQNNGV. Unmatched junction bases numbered 15, after V lost 1 base and J lost 11 bases. The CDR3 spans 16 residues. CDR3 protein: CASSLGGYSGAEEQYF. The CDR3 DNA follows: TGTGCCAGCAGCTTAGGAGGGTATAGCGGGGCAGAGGAGCAGTACTTC.

The chain joins TRBV25-1 to TRBJ2-7, with no clear D. Trimming took off 7 bases at V and 3 bases at J, with 13 bases between the two ends. The CDR3 extends over 13 amino acids. The germline gives CDR1 MGHDK, CDR2 SYGVNS. The CDR3 loop is CASTPPYGYEQYF. The CDR3 DNA sequence: TGTGCCAGCACCCCCCCCTACGGCTACGAGCAGTACTTC.

The chain uses TRBV30 and TRBJ1-3; D is perhaps TRBD1 (5 bases). Deletions cut 8 bases from V and 3 bases from J, with 14 bases between. Germline V gene lookup returns CDR1 GTSNPN and CDR2 SVGIG (reference sequence). The CDR3 spans 13 residues. The CDR3 sequence: CAGPRGDGNTIYF. In nucleotides, the CDR3 is TGTGCCGGGCCTAGGGGCGATGGAAACACCATATATTTT.

The chain couples TRBV7-2 to TRBJ2-7; tentative D call: TRBD2 (6 bases). The CDR3 loop spans 15 amino acids. Trimming removed 4 bases at V and 3 bases at J, with 16 bases between. Per the germline V gene, CDR1 is SGHTA and CDR2 is FQGNSA. The CDR3, as DNA: TGTGCCAGCAGCTCCTCCGGGAGAAGGAACTACGAGCAGTACTTC. This encodes CASSSSGRRNYEQYF.

DNA of the CDR3: TGTGCCTGGAGTCCCGGGTTCGTCAATCAGCCCCAGCATTTT. Its translation is CAWSPGFVNQPQHF. V gene TRBV30 combines with J gene TRBJ1-5; D is unclear. The CDR3 is made up of 14 amino acids. Germline CDR1 is GTSNPN and CDR2 is SVGIG (reference sequence). V was clipped by 2 bases and J by 3 bases, with 11 bases between them.

The V and J genes are TRBV6-5 and TRBJ2-7; D might be TRBD1 (5 bases). Germline V gene sequence: CDR1 MNHEY, CDR2 SVGAGI. V was trimmed by 0 bases and J by 6 bases, leaving 12 bases between them. The CDR3 consists of 14 residues. DNA for the CDR3: TGTGCCAGCAGTTACTCCACAGGCTCGAGCGAGCAGTACTTC. Translating it yields CASSYSTGSSEQYF.

This clone was found once. The CDR3 sequence is CASSHAGGADTEAFF. The CDR3 DNA follows: TGCGCCAGCAGTCATGCAGGGGGCGCGGACACTGAAGCTTTCTTT. The chain carries TRBV23-1 and TRBJ1-1; 8 positions match TRBD1. TRBV23-1 qualifies as an ORF whose function is uncertain. The CDR3 consists of 15 residues. Trimming cost V 3 bases and J 3 bases; bases outside gene matches: 6.

The chain couples TRBV2 to TRBJ1-1, with TRBD1 identical over 8 bases. CDR3 length: 15 residues. Germline lookup yields CDR1 SNHLY and CDR2 FYNNEI. V trimming: 6 bases; J trimming: 2 bases; junction bases outside the gene matches: 8. The CDR3 protein is CASRLGGQGNTEAFF. Here the CDR3 DNA reads TGTGCCAGCAGATTGGGAGGACAGGGAAACACTGAAGCTTTCTTT. The full variable domain, in which reference TRBV2 and TRBJ1-1 provide the parts outside the CDR3, is EPEVTQTPSHQVTQMGQEVILRCVPISNHLYFYWYRQILGQKVEFLVSFYNNEISEKSEIFDDQFSVERPDGSNFTLKIRSTKLEDSAMYFCASRLGGQGNTEAFFGQGTRLTVV.

This clone was counted between two and nine times. The V and J genes are TRBV7-2 and TRBJ2-7, with TRBD2 as a possible D gene (7 bases). The CDR3 extends over 14 amino acids. CDR1 and CDR2 from the germline V gene are SGHTA and FQGNSA. V was shortened by 11 bases and J by 0 bases, with 17 bases between the two germline ends. The CDR3 is CASARGPDSYEQYF. The CDR3 nucleotides read TGTGCCTCCGCGCGGGGGCCAGACTCCTACGAGCAGTACTTC.

J is TRBJ1-5 and V is TRBV28, with 9 bases aligning to TRBD1. The CDR3 covers 15 residues. Germline CDR1 MDHEN, CDR2 SYDVKM. Unmatched junction bases numbered 7, after V lost 6 bases and J lost 4 bases. CDR3 in amino acids: CASSRRDRENQPQHF. DNA for the CDR3: TGTGCCAGCAGCCGCCGGGACAGGGAGAATCAGCCCCAGCATTTT. The full variable domain, its missing parts supplied by reference TRBV28 and TRBJ1-5, is DVKVTQSSRYLVKRTGEKVFLECVQDMDHENMFWYRQDPGLGLRLIYFSYDVKMKEKGDIPEGYSVSREKKERFSLILESASTNQTSMYLCASSRRDRENQPQHFGDGTRLSIL.

V is TRBV30 and J is TRBJ2-5; 11 nucleotides align to TRBD2. Germline V lookup: CDR1 GTSNPN, CDR2 SVGIG (reference sequence). V lost 5 bases and J lost 4; bases outside the gene matches: 6. This CDR3 has 14 amino acids. This chain's CDR3 is CAWAHSGRGETQYF. Written as DNA, the CDR3 is TGTGCCTGGGCCCATAGCGGGAGGGGAGAGACCCAGTACTTC. The full variable domain, with the rest looked up from reference TRBV30 and TRBJ2-5, is SQTIHQWPATLVQPVGSPLSLECTVEGTSNPNLYWYRQAAGRGLQLLFYSVGIGQISSEVPQNLSASRPQDRQFILSSKKLLLSDSGFYLCAWAHSGRGETQYFGPGTRLLVL.

V and J are TRBV7-3 and TRBJ2-2; TRBD2 agrees at 10 bases. Per germline, CDR1 SGHTA and CDR2 FQGTGA. V gave up 5 bases and J gave up 5 bases; unmatched junction bases: 5. The CDR3 has 15 amino acids. The CDR3 sequence is CASSPGTSVTGELFF. In nucleotides, the CDR3 is TGTGCCAGCAGCCCCGGGACTAGCGTAACCGGGGAGCTGTTTTTT.

The genes are TRBV5-4 and TRBJ1-4, with D possibly TRBD1 on 5 matching bases. CDR1 and CDR2 from the germline V gene are SGHNT and YYREEE (reference sequence). The CDR3 sequence is 16 residues long. V lost 3 bases and J 0 bases, leaving 12 bases between the germline ends. The CDR3 DNA follows: TGTGCCAGCAGCTCAAGGGCGGGGGCAACTAATGAAAAACTGTTTTTT. Its translation: CASSSRAGATNEKLFF. The whole variable domain, filled in from reference TRBV5-4 and TRBJ1-4, reads ETGVTQSPTHLIKTRGQQVTLRCSSQSGHNTVSWYQQALGQGPQFIFQYYREEENGRGNFPPRFSGLQFPNYSSELNVNALELDDSALYLCASSSRAGATNEKLFFGSGTQLSVL.

The chain couples TRBV7-9 to TRBJ1-2; TRBD1 matches 8 bases. This CDR3 contains 14 residues. Looked up from germline, CDR1 is SEHNR and CDR2 is FQNEAQ (reference sequence). V shed 5 bases, J shed 8 bases, and the junction held 10 bases outside the gene matches. CDR3 nucleotides: TGTGCCAGCAGCCGCGGACAGGGAGGGTACGGCTACACCTTC. As protein: CASSRGQGGYGYTF.

The chain joins TRBV19 to TRBJ1-2, with TRBD1 matching over 10 bases. The CDR3 extends over 14 amino acids. Germline lookup yields CDR1 LNHDA and CDR2 SQIVND (reference sequence). V was clipped by 4 bases and J by 4 bases; unmatched bases: 3. CDR3: CASSTTGGAYGYTF. CDR3 in DNA: TGTGCCAGTAGTACGACAGGGGGCGCCTATGGCTACACCTTC.

The table lists this clone with a count of one. The rearrangement uses TRBV5-1 and TRBJ2-7; 8 nucleotides match TRBD2. The CDR3 spans 16 residues. V was pared by 2 bases and J by 3 bases, with 10 bases of the junction left unmatched. CDR1 and CDR2 (germline): SGHRS, YFSETQ. CDR3: CASSLSPLAGIYEQYF. The CDR3 coding sequence is TGCGCCAGCAGCTTATCTCCCCTAGCGGGTATCTACGAGCAGTACTTC.

This clone was seen just once. The rearrangement uses TRBV2 and TRBJ2-5; 8 bases line up with TRBD2. CDR1 is SNHLY and CDR2 is FYNNEI in the germline V gene. The V segment lost 10 bases and the J segment 2 bases; nucleotides outside the gene matches: 6. CDR3 size: 13 residues. This CDR3 reads CATQRERQETQYF. DNA for the CDR3: TGTGCCACCCAGCGGGAGCGTCAAGAGACCCAGTACTTC.

This rearrangement joins TRBV9 to TRBJ2-2; D unclear. Trimming pared 9 bases from V and 0 bases from J, leaving 9 bases between. The germline V gene has CDR1 SGDLS and CDR2 YYNGEE. The CDR3 covers 13 residues. The CDR3 sequence is CATSSANTGELFF. Written as DNA, the CDR3 is TGTGCCACCTCGTCGGCGAACACCGGGGAGCTGTTTTTT.

V is TRBV5-8 and J is TRBJ1-5, with D unclear. The CDR3 runs 16 residues. CDR1 is SGHTS and CDR2 is YDEGEE in the germline V gene. V lost 0 bases to trimming and J lost 8 bases, with 18 bases between them. The CDR3: CASSLGRDGVGEPQHF. The CDR3 DNA reads as TGTGCCAGCAGCTTGGGACGGGATGGGGTCGGGGAGCCCCAGCATTTT.